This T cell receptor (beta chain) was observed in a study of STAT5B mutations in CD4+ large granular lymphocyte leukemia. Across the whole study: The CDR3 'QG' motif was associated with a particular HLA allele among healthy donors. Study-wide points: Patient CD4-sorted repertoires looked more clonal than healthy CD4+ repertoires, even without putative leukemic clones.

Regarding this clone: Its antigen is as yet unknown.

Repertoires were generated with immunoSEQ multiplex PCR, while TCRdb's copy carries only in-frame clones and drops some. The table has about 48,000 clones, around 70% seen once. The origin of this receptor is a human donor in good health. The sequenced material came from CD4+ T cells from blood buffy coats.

The DNA for the CDR3 is TGTGCCAGCAAAGAGGGGCGGGGCACAGATACGCAGTATTTT. This sequence encodes CASKEGRGTDTQYF. The chain couples TRBV2 to TRBJ2-3; D may correspond to TRBD1 or TRBD2 (5 bases each). Per the germline V gene, CDR1 is SNHLY and CDR2 is FYNNEI. Trimming stripped 7 bases from V and 1 base from J, with 12 bases between. CDR3 length: 14 residues.